This T cell receptor beta chain was obtained from a study of PD-1 blockade in mismatch repair-deficient tumors. Of note for this clone: Antigen specificity is unknown.

Sample time point: approximately 10-day in vitro stimulation with candidate neoantigen peptide 3. Sequenced by immunoSEQ multiplex PCR; TCRdb stores in-frame clones only, minus some. Here the sample spans 10,000 or so clones, 75% to 95% being singletons. CDR1 and CDR2 (germline): SGHDT, YYEEEE. This CDR3 contains 15 residues. V was pared by 5 bases and J by 4 bases, with 7 bases of the junction left unmatched. This sequence was found in an adult with mismatch repair-deficient cancer. The chain has TRBV5-6 and TRBJ2-3; 10 bases match TRBD2. The source was cells cultured in vitro, collected from a patient treated with pembrolizumab. Here the CDR3 DNA reads TGTGCCAGCAGAGAAGCGGGAGGGCTGCCAGATACGCAGTATTTT. Protein sequence: CASREAGGLPDTQYF.